These 21 T cell receptor beta chains share one sample of origin, sequenced in a study of T-cell reconstitution after alpha-beta-depleted transplantation in children. As it was prepared, the TCRbeta library received unique molecular identifiers. TCRdb recomputed calls from the PCR reads with MiXCR, one row per CDR3 protein. Of fewer than 700,000 distinct CDR3 sequences in the sample, 10% to 15% were seen once. The sequencing here drew on PBMCs, mostly from graft donor cells, taken 360 days after TCRalphabeta/CD19-depleted stem cell transplant. These receptors came from a male patient younger than 18 who had a stem cell transplant for acute myeloid leukemia, so the T cells may come from the graft donor.

This clonotype was seen a few times. This chain joins TRBV5-1 and TRBJ2-2, with TRBD2 identical over 9 bases. CDR1 and CDR2 from the germline V gene are SGHRS and YFSETQ. V was clipped by 5 bases and J by 6 bases; unmatched bases: 8. There are 15 residues in the CDR3. CDR3 loop: CASSFSGSHAGELFF. The CDR3 nucleotides are TGCGCCAGCAGTTTTAGCGGGAGTCACGCCGGGGAGCTGTTTTTT.

The chain carries TRBV7-8 and TRBJ2-1; TRBD2 aligns across 8 bases. The length of the CDR3 is 17 residues. V gave up 5 bases and J gave up 5 bases; unmatched junction bases: 14. Germline V gene lookup returns CDR1 SGHVS and CDR2 FQNEAQ. The CDR3 spells CASSPGLAGRENNEQFF. The CDR3 DNA is TGTGCCAGCAGCCCGGGACTGGCCGGGAGGGAAAACAATGAGCAGTTCTTC.

At least ten counts were recorded for this clonotype. V usage is TRBV19 and J usage is TRBJ2-1; weak D call: TRBD1 (6 bases). Looked up from germline, CDR1 is LNHDA and CDR2 is SQIVND (reference sequence). V was trimmed by 9 bases and J by 9 bases, leaving 27 bases between them. The CDR3 has 16 amino acids. The CDR3, as DNA: TGTGCCAGCAAAAGGGGGATCCCGGGTAGTTTCGGTGAGCAGTTCTTC. Translated, it gives CASKRGIPGSFGEQFF.

This clonotype has just a few counts. The chain carries TRBV10-3 and TRBJ1-1; 8 bases map to TRBD1. V was clipped by 8 bases and J by 1 base; unmatched bases: 6. This CDR3 is built from 14 residues. The germline V gene encodes CDR1 ENHRY and CDR2 SYGVKD. The CDR3, as DNA: TGTGCCATCTGGGCGGGGACAGGGAACACTGAAGCTTTCTTT. Residues: CAIWAGTGNTEAFF.

The chain combines TRBV20-1 with TRBJ1-6; 7 bases are a match to TRBD1. CDR1 DFQATT and CDR2 SNEGSKA come from the germline V gene (reference sequence). With 5 bases clipped from V and 15 bases from J, the junction kept 7 bases outside the gene matches. The CDR3 loop spans 11 amino acids. The CDR3 DNA sequence: TGCAGTGCTCACAGGGGTGAGGTCCTCCACTTT. Amino acids: CSAHRGEVLHF.

There are a few counts of this clonotype. The rearrangement uses TRBV27 and TRBJ2-1; TRBD1 matches at 12 bases. The V segment lost 4 bases and the J segment 6 bases; nucleotides outside the gene matches: 4. The CDR3 length is 15 residues. Germline V gene data show CDR1 as MNHEY and CDR2 as SMNVEV (reference sequence). CDR3 nucleotide sequence: TGTGCCAGCAGTTCCGGGACAGGGGGCAGCAATGAGCAGTTCTTC. Encoded protein: CASSSGTGGSNEQFF.

The chain is built from TRBV10-3 and TRBJ2-5, with 9 bases that match TRBD2. Germline CDR1 ENHRY, CDR2 SYGVKD. The CDR3 loop spans 12 amino acids. Trimming took 10 bases from V and 3 from J; bases not matched to a gene: 3. The CDR3 loop reads CASGGAEETQYF. In DNA, the CDR3 is TGTGCCAGCGGGGGGGCCGAAGAGACCCAGTACTTC.

This clonotype was seen ten or more times. CDR3 protein: CATSDLAETQYF. The CDR3, as DNA: TGTGCCACCAGTGATTTGGCGGAGACCCAGTACTTC. This chain links TRBV24-1 with TRBJ2-5; D uncertain. The germline V and J ends were trimmed by 0 bases and 5 bases, with 3 bases remaining between them. The CDR3 extends over 12 amino acids. Per germline, CDR1 KGHDR and CDR2 SFDVKD.

Ten or more counts support this clonotype. The V call is TRBV5-1, the J call TRBJ2-7; 10 bases fit TRBD2. The germline V gene has CDR1 SGHRS and CDR2 YFSETQ. The CDR3 contains 15 residues. The V and J ends lost 4 bases and 3 bases, in that order; junction bases with no gene match: 7. CDR3 amino acids: CASSPAGGGYYEQYF. CDR3 bases: TGCGCCAGCAGCCCAGCGGGAGGGGGATACTACGAGCAGTACTTC.

This clonotype was detected only a few times. V usage is TRBV28 and J usage is TRBJ2-5; 8 bases fit TRBD1. Germline-derived CDR1 and CDR2 are MDHEN and SYDVKM. The J segment lost 3 bases and the V segment lost 3 bases, leaving 3 bases of the junction unmatched. CDR3 length equals 14 residues. This CDR3 is CASSFYRGEETQYF. CDR3 nucleotide sequence: TGTGCCAGCAGTTTTTACAGGGGGGAAGAGACCCAGTACTTC.

This sequence joins TRBV11-1 and TRBJ2-1; perhaps D is TRBD1 or TRBD2 (6 bases each). Germline V gene lookup returns CDR1 SGHAT and CDR2 FQDESV (reference sequence). The germline V and J ends were trimmed by 3 bases and 9 bases, with 12 bases remaining between them. This CDR3 has 13 amino acids. The CDR3 nucleotides read TGTGCCAGCAGCTTCCAAGGGGGGCGTGAGCAGTTCTTC. Translated: CASSFQGGREQFF. Looking up the rest from reference TRBV11-1 and TRBJ2-1 gives the full variable domain: EAEVAQSPRYKITEKSQAVAFWCDPISGHATLYWYRQILGQGPELLVQFQDESVVDDSQLPKDRFSAERLKGVDSTLKIQPAELGDSAMYLCASSFQGGREQFFGPGTRLTVL.

This clonotype appeared many times. V gene TRBV4-2 combines with J gene TRBJ2-4; D unresolved. CDR3 size: 15 residues. The V end was cut by 0 bases, the J end by 1 base, with 7 bases between. Germline values: CDR1 LGHNA, CDR2 YNFKEQ. The CDR3 bases are TGTGCCAGCAGCCAAGAGGGCTTGGCCAAAAACATTCAGTACTTC. Translation gives CASSQEGLAKNIQYF.

CDR3 DNA: TGCGCCACGCAAGACAAGGAAATTCTGACTAGCACAGATACGCAGTATTTT. Encoded protein: CATQDKEILTSTDTQYF. J is TRBJ2-3 and V is TRBV23-1; D unclear. TRBV23-1 is an open reading frame whose function is uncertain. V dropped 10 bases and J dropped 0 bases, with 23 bases sitting between them. The CDR3 is 17 amino acids.

Comments on this clonotype: A junction end diverges from the germline sequence, so it may reflect a read error. This chain uses TRBV7-3 with TRBJ2-2; TRBD2 is a possible D gene (6 bases). Looked up from germline, CDR1 is SGHTA and CDR2 is FQGTGA. The CDR3 consists of 15 residues. CDR3 sequence: CASSLTGGYTGEVFF. CDR3 nucleotide sequence: TGTGCCAGCAGCTTAACCGGCGGGTACACCGGGGAGGTGTTTTTT.

The sample holds a few counts of this clonotype. V is TRBV7-2 and J is TRBJ2-1, with a weak D call TRBD1 (5 bases). This CDR3 is 15 amino acids long. Germline-derived CDR1 and CDR2 are SGHTA and FQGNSA. The V and J ends lost 1 base and 3 bases respectively, with 10 bases between them. The CDR3: CASSLDQGSYNEQFF. CDR3 DNA: TGTGCCAGCAGCTTAGATCAGGGAAGCTACAATGAGCAGTTCTTC.

The chain recombines TRBV15 with TRBJ2-1; D uncertain. Germline V gives CDR1 LNHNV, CDR2 YYDKDF (reference sequence). CDR3 length: 15 residues. The V end lost 0 bases, the J end lost 8 bases, and 14 bases lay between the germline ends. As DNA, the CDR3 is TGTGCCACCAGCAGAGATGAGACACCCTTACATGAGCAGTTCTTC. It translates to CATSRDETPLHEQFF.

This chain uses TRBV7-2 with TRBJ2-2; the D gene is possibly TRBD2 (5 bases). Germline CDR1 reads SGHTA; CDR2 reads FQGNSA. The CDR3 is made up of 14 amino acids. V lost 5 bases and J 3 bases, leaving 10 bases between the germline ends. The CDR3 region is CASSRKRDTGELFF. The CDR3 DNA reads TGTGCCAGCAGCCGGAAGAGGGACACCGGGGAGCTGTTTTTT.

V usage is TRBV7-6 and J usage is TRBJ1-3; D unclear. Looked up from germline, CDR1 is SGHVS and CDR2 is FNYEAQ. Trimming removed 5 bases at V and 0 bases at J, with 8 bases between. This CDR3 has 14 amino acids. CDR3: CASSQTSSGNTIYF. The CDR3 region has the DNA TGTGCCAGCAGCCAGACTAGCTCTGGAAACACCATATATTTT.

The chain uses TRBV12-3 or TRBV12-4 and TRBJ1-2; D ambiguous. CDR3 size: 14 residues. Trimming removed 3 bases from V and 6 bases from J, with 14 bases in between. For the CDR3, the DNA is TGTGCCAGCAGTTTGTCCGGGTTTGAGGATGGCTACACCTTC. Protein sequence: CASSLSGFEDGYTF.

This chain uses TRBV18 with TRBJ2-7; 13 nucleotides agree with TRBD2. The ends lost 1 base at V and 6 bases at J; junction bases unmatched: 6. Germline V gene data show CDR1 as KGHSH and CDR2 as LQKENI. The CDR3 covers 16 residues. The CDR3 sequence is CASSPLLAGGPGEQYF. CDR3 DNA sequence: TGTGCCAGCTCACCACTACTAGCGGGAGGGCCGGGCGAGCAGTACTTC.

This clonotype has only a few counts. This chain joins TRBV11-2 and TRBJ2-5; 10 bases line up with TRBD2. J gave up 2 bases and V 4 bases, and 4 bases lay outside the gene matches. Germline-derived CDR1 and CDR2 are SGHAT and FQNNGV. There are 15 residues in the CDR3. DNA of the CDR3: TGTGCCAGCAGCTATAATAGCGGGGGGCAAGAGACCCAGTACTTC. This translates into CASSYNSGGQETQYF.